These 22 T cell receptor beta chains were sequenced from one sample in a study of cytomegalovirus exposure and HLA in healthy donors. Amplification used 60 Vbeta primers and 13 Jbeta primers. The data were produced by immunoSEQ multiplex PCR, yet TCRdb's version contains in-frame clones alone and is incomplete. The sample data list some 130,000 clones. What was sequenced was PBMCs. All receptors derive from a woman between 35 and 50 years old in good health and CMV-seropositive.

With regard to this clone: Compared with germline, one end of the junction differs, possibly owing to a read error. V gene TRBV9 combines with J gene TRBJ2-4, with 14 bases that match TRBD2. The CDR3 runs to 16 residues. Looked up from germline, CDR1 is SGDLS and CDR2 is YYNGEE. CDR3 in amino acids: CASSAGLAGAQNIQYF. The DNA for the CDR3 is TGTGCCAGCAGCGCGGGACTAGCGGGAGCCCAAAACATTCAGTACTTC.

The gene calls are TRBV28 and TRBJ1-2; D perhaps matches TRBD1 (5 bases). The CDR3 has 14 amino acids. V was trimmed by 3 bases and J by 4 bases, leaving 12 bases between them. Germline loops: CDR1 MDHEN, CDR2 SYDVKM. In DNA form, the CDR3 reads TGTGCCAGCAGTTTGGGGACGGAGGGCTATGGCTACACCTTC. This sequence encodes CASSLGTEGYGYTF.

As DNA, the CDR3 is TGTGCCAGCAGCTTAATCTCCGGGACAGGGCAGACTGAGCAGTTCTTC. Translated: CASSLISGTGQTEQFF. This chain joins TRBV7-3 and TRBJ2-1; 9 bases match TRBD1. CDR3 size: 16 residues. V shed 1 base and J 9 bases; nucleotides not matched to a gene: 10. Germline V gene lookup returns CDR1 SGHTA and CDR2 FQGTGA. Complete variable domain (other parts from reference TRBV7-3 and TRBJ2-1): GAGVSQTPSNKVTEKGKYVELRCDPISGHTALYWYRQSLGQGPEFLIYFQGTGAADDSGLPNDRFFAVRPEGSVSTLKIQRTERGDSAVYLCASSLISGTGQTEQFFGPGTRLTVL.

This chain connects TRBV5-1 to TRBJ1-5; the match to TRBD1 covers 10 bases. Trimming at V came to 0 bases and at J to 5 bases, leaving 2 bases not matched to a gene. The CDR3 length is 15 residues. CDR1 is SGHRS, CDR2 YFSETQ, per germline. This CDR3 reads CASSLGTGGDQPQHF. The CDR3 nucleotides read TGCGCCAGCAGCTTGGGGACAGGGGGGGATCAGCCCCAGCATTTT.

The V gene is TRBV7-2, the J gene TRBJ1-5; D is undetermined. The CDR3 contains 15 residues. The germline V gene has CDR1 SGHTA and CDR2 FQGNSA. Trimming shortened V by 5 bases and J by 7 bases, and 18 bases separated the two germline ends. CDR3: CASSRAASRAQPQHF. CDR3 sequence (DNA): TGTGCCAGCAGCCGAGCCGCATCGCGGGCCCAGCCCCAGCATTTT. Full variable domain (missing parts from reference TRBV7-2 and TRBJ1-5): GAGVSQSPSNKVTEKGKDVELRCDPISGHTALYWYRQSLGQGLEFLIYFQGNSAPDKSGLPSDRFSAERTGGSVSTLTIQRTQQEDSAVYLCASSRAASRAQPQHFGDGTRLSIL.

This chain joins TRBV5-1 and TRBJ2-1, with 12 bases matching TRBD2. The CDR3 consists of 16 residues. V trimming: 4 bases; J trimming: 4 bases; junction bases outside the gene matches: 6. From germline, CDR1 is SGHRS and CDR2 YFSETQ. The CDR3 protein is CASSLASGRAYNEQFF. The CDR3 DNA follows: TGCGCCAGCAGCCTCGCTAGCGGGAGGGCGTACAATGAGCAGTTCTTC. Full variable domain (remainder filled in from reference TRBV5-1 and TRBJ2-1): KAGVTQTPRYLIKTRGQQVTLSCSPISGHRSVSWYQQTPGQGLQFLFEYFSETQRNKGNFPGRFSGRQFSNSRSEMNVSTLELGDSALYLCASSLASGRAYNEQFFGPGTRLTVL.

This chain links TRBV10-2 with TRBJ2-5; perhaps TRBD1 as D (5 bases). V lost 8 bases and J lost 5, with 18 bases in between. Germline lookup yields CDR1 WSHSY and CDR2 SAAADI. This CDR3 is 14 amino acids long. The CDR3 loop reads CASGQPIGEETQYF. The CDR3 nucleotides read TGCGCCAGCGGACAACCTATCGGAGAGGAGACCCAGTACTTC.

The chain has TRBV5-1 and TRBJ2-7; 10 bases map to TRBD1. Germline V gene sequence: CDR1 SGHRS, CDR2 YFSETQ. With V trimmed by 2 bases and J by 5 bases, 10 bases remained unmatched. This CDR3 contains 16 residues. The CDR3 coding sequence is TGCGCCAGCAGCTTTCATCCGGGACAGGGGAACAACGAGCAGTACTTC. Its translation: CASSFHPGQGNNEQYF.

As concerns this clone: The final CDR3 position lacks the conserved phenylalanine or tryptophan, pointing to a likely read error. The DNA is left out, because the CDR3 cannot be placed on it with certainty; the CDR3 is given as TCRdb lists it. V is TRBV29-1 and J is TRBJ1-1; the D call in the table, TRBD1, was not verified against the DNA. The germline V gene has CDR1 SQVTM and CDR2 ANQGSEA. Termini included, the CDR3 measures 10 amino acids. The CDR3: CSVEGQTHEV.

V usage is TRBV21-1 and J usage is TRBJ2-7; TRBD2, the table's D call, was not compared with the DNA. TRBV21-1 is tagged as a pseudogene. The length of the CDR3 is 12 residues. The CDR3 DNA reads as TGTGCCAGCAGGAGACTAAACCACGAGCAGTACTTC. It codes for CASRRLNHEQYF.

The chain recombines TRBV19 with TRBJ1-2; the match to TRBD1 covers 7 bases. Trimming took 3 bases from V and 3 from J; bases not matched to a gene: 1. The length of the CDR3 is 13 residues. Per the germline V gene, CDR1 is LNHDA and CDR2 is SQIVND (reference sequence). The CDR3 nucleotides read TGTGCCAGTAGTATCCAGGGGGACTATGGCTACACCTTC. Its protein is CASSIQGDYGYTF. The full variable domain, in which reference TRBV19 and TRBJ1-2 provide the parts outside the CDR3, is DGGITQSPKYLFRKEGQNVTLSCEQNLNHDAMYWYRQDPGQGLRLIYYSQIVNDFQKGDIAEGYSVSREKKESFPLTVTSAQKNPTAFYLCASSIQGDYGYTFGSGTRLTVV.

CDR3 sequence (DNA): TGTGCCAGTAATTCCCTGACTACGGAGGAGCAGTTCTTC. Protein: CASNSLTTEEQFF. This chain joins TRBV2 and TRBJ2-1; TRBD2 is a possible D gene (5 bases). Germline assignment: CDR1 SNHLY and CDR2 FYNNEI. CDR3 size: 13 residues. V was pared by 9 bases and J by 10 bases, with 19 bases between.

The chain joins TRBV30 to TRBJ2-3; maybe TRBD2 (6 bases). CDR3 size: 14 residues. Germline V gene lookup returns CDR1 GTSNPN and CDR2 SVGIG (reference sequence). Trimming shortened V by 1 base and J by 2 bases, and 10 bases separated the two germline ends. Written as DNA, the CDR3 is TGTGCCTGGAGTGAAGGGCGGGACACAGATACGCAGTATTTT. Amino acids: CAWSEGRDTDTQYF. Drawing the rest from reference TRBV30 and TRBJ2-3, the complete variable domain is SQTIHQWPATLVQPVGSPLSLECTVEGTSNPNLYWYRQAAGRGLQLLFYSVGIGQISSEVPQNLSASRPQDRQFILSSKKLLLSDSGFYLCAWSEGRDTDTQYFGPGTRLTVL.

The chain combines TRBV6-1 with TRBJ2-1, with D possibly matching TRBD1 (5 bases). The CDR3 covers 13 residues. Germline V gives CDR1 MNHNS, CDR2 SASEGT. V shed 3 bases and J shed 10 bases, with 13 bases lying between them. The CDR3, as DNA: TGTGCCAGCAGTGACCAGACAGTGCGGGAGCAGTTCTTC. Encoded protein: CASSDQTVREQFF.

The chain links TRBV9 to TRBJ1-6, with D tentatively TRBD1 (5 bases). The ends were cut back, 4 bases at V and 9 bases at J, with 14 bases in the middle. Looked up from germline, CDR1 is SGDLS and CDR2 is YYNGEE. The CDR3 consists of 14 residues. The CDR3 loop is CASSRAGGVSPLHF. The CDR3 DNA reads TGTGCCAGCAGCCGAGCGGGGGGGGTTTCACCCCTCCACTTT.

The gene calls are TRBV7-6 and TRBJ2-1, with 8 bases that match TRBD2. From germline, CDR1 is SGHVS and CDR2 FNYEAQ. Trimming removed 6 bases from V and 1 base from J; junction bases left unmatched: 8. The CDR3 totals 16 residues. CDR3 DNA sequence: TGTGCCAGCAGTCCGCGGACTAGCTCGTCCTACAATGAGCAGTTCTTC. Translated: CASSPRTSSSYNEQFF. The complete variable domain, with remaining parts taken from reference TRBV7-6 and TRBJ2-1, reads GAGVSQSPRYKVTKRGQDVALRCDPISGHVSLYWYRQALGQGPEFLTYFNYEAQQDKSGLPNDRFSAERPEGSISTLTIQRTEQRDSAMYRCASSPRTSSSYNEQFFGPGTRLTVL.

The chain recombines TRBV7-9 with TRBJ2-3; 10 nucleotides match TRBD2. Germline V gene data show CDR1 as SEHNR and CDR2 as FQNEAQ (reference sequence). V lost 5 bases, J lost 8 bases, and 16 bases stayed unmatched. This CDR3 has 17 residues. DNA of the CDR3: TGTGCCAGCAGCCCCAAGAGTAGCGGGGGGAGGATTGGTACGCAGTATTTT. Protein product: CASSPKSSGGRIGTQYF.

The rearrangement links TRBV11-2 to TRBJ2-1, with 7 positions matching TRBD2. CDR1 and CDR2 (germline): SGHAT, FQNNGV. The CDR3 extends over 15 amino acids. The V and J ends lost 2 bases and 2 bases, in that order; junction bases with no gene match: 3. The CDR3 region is CASSLPSGTYNEQFF. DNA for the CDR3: TGTGCCAGCAGCTTACCCAGCGGGACCTACAATGAGCAGTTCTTC.

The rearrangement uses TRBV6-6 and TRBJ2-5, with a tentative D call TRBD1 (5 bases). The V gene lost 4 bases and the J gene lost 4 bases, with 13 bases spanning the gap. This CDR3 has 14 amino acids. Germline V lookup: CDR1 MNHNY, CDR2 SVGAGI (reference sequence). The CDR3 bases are TGTGCCAGCAGTTCGCCTCAGGGCCGAGAGACCCAGTACTTC. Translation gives CASSSPQGRETQYF.

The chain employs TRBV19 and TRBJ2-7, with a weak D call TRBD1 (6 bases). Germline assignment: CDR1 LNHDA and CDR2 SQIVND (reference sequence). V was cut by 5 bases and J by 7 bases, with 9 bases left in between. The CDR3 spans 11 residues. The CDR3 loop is CASSSQGEQYF. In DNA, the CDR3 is TGTGCCAGTAGTTCCCAGGGGGAGCAGTACTTC.

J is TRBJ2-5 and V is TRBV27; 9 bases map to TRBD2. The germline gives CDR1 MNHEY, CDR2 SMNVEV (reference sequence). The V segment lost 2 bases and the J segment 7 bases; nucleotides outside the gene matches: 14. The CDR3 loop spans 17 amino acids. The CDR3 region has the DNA TGTGCCAGCAGTTTAGTCGGGCGGGAGGGAAGTATGGGGACCCAGTACTTC. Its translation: CASSLVGREGSMGTQYF.

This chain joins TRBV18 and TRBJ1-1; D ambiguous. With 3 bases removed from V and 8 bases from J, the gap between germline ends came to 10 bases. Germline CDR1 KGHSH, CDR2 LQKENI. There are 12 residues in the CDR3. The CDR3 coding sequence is TGTGCCAGCTCACCTATCGAGAAGGAAGCTTTCTTT. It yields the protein CASSPIEKEAFF.